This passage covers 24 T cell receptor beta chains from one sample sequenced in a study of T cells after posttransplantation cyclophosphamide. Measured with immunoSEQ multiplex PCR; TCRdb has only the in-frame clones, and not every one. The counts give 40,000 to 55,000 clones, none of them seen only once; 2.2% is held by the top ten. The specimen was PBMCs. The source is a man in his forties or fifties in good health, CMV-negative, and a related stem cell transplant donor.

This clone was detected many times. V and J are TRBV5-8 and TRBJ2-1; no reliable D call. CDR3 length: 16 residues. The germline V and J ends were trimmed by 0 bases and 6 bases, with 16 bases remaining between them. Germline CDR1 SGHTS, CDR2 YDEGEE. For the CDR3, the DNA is TGTGCCAGCAGCTTGGGAGCGATCCTTAGCACCAATGAGCAGTTCTTC. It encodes CASSLGAILSTNEQFF.

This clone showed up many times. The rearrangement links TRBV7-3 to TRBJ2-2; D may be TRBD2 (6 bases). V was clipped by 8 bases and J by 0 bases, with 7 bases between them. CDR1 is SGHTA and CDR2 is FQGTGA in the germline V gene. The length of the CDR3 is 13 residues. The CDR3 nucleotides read TGTGCCAGCGGGAGGCCGAACACCGGGGAGCTGTTTTTT. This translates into CASGRPNTGELFF.

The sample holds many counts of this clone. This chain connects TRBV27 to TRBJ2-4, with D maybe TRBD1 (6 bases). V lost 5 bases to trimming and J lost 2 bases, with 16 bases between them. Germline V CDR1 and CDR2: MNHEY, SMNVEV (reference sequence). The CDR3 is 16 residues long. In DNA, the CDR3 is TGTGCCAGCAGTCTCCAGGGGCTCATGACCAAAAACATTCAGTACTTC. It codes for CASSLQGLMTKNIQYF.

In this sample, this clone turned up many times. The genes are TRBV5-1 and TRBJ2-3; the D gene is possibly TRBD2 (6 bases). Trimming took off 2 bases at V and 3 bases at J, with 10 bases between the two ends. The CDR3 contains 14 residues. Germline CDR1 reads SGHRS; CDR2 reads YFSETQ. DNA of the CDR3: TGCGCCAGCAGCTTTTCCCGGGAGACAGATACGCAGTATTTT. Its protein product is CASSFSRETDTQYF.

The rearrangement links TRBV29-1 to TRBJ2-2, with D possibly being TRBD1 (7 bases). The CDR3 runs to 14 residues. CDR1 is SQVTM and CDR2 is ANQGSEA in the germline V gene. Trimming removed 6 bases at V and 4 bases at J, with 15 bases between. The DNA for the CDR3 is TGCAGCGTCCTAGGAGGGGGCGGCACCGGGGAGCTGTTTTTT. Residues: CSVLGGGGTGELFF.

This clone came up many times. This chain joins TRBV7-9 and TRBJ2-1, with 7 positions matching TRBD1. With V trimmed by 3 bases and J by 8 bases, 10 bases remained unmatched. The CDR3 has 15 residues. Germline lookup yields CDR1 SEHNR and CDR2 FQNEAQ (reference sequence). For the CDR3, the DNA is TGTGCCAGCAGCTTTCGACAGGGTAGGGATTATGAGCAGTTCTTC. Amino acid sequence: CASSFRQGRDYEQFF. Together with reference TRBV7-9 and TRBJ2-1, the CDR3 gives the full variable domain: DTGVSQNPRHKITKRGQNVTFRCDPISEHNRLYWYRQTLGQGPEFLTYFQNEAQLEKSRLLSDRFSAERPKGSFSTLEIQRTEQGDSAMYLCASSFRQGRDYEQFFGPGTRLTVL.

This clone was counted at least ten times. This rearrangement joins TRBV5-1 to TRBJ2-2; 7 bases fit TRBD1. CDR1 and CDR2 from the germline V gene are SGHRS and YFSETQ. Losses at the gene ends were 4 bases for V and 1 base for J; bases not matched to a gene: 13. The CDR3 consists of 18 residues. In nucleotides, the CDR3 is TGCGCCAGCAGCCTATGGACAGGCCGCACTCTGAACACCGGGGAGCTGTTTTTT. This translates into CASSLWTGRTLNTGELFF. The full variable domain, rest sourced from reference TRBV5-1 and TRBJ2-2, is KAGVTQTPRYLIKTRGQQVTLSCSPISGHRSVSWYQQTPGQGLQFLFEYFSETQRNKGNFPGRFSGRQFSNSRSEMNVSTLELGDSALYLCASSLWTGRTLNTGELFFGEGSRLTVL.

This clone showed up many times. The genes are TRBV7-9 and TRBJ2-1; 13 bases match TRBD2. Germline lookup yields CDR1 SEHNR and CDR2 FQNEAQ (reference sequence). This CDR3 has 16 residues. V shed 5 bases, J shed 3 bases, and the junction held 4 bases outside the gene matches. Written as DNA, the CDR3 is TGTGCCAGCAGCCAGAGGACTAGCGGGAGCTACAATGAGCAGTTCTTC. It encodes CASSQRTSGSYNEQFF.

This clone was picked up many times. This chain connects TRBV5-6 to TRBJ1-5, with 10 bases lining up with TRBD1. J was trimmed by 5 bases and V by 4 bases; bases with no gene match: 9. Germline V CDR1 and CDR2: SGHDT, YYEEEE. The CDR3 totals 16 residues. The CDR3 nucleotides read TGTGCCAGCAGCACCGGGACAGGGGAAAAGCATCAGCCCCAGCATTTT. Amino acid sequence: CASSTGTGEKHQPQHF.

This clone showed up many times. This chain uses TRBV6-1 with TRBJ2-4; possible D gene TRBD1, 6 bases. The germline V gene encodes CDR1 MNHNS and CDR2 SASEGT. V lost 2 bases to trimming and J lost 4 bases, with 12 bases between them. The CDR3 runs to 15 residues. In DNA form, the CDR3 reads TGTGCCAGCAGTGAATGGGGGCCCGCAAAAAACATTCAGTACTTC. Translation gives CASSEWGPAKNIQYF.

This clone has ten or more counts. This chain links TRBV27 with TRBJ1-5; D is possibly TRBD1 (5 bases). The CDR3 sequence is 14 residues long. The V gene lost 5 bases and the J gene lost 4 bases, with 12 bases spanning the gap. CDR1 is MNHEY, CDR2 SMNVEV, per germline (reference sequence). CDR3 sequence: CASSPGTGNQPQHF. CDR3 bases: TGTGCCAGCAGTCCTGGGACTGGGAATCAGCCCCAGCATTTT.

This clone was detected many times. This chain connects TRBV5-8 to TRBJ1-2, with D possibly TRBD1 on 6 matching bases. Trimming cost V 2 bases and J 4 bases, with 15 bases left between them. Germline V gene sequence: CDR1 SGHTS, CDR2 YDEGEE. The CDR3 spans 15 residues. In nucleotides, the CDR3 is TGTGCCAGCAGCTTTGGATTAGGGGGGGCCTATGGCTACACCTTC. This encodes CASSFGLGGAYGYTF.

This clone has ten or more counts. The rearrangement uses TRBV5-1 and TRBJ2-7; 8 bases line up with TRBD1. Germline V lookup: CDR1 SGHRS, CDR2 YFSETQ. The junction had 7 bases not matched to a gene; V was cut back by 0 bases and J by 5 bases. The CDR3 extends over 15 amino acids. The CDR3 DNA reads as TGCGCCAGCAGCTTGGGACAGGGGAGGATACACGAGCAGTACTTC. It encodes CASSLGQGRIHEQYF.

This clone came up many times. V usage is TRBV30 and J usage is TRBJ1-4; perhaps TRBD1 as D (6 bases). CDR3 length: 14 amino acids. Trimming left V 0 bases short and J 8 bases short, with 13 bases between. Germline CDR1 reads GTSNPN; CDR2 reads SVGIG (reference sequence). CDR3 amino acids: CAWSVQGYGEKLFF. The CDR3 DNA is TGTGCCTGGAGTGTACAGGGATACGGGGAAAAACTGTTTTTT. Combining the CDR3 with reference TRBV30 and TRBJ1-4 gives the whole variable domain SQTIHQWPATLVQPVGSPLSLECTVEGTSNPNLYWYRQAAGRGLQLLFYSVGIGQISSEVPQNLSASRPQDRQFILSSKKLLLSDSGFYLCAWSVQGYGEKLFFGSGTQLSVL.

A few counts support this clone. The CDR3 loop reads CASGPRQTYGYTF. The CDR3 DNA is TGTGCCAGCGGGCCCCGGCAGACCTATGGCTACACCTTC. V gene TRBV6-1 combines with J gene TRBJ1-2, with D unclear. The length of the CDR3 is 13 residues. V was pared by 8 bases and J by 4 bases, with 14 bases between. The germline gives CDR1 MNHNS, CDR2 SASEGT.

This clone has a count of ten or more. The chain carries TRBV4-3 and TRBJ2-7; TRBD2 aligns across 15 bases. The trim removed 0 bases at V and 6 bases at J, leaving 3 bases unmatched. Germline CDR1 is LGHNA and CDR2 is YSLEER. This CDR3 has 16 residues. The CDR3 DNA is TGCGCCAGCAGCCAAGATCTGGGACTAGCGGGAGGCGAGCAGTACTTC. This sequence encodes CASSQDLGLAGGEQYF.

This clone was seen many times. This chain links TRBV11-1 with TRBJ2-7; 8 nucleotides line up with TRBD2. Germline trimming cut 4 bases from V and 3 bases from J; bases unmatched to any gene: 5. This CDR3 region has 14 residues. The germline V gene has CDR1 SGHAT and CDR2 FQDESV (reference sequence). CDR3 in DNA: TGTGCCAGCAGCTACGGGACTAGAGGCTACGAGCAGTACTTC. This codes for CASSYGTRGYEQYF.

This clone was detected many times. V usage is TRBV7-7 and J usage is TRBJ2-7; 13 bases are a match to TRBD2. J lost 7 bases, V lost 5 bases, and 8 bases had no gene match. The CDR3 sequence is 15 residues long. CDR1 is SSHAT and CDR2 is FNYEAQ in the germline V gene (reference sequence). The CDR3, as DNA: TGTGCCAGCAGCCCAGGACTAGCGGGAGTTGGAGAGCAGTACTTC. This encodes CASSPGLAGVGEQYF.

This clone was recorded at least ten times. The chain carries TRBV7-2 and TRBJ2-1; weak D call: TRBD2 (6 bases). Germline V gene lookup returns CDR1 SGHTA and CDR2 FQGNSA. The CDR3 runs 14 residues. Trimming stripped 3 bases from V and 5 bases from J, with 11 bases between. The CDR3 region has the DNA TGTGCCAGCAGCTTCCTAGCGCGAGACAATGAGCAGTTCTTC. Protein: CASSFLARDNEQFF.

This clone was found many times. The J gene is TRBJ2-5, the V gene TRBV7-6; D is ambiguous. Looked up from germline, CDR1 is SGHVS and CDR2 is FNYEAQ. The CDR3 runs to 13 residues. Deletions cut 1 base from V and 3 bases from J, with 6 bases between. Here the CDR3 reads CASSLDSEETQYF. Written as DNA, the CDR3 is TGTGCCAGCAGCTTAGATTCAGAAGAGACCCAGTACTTC.

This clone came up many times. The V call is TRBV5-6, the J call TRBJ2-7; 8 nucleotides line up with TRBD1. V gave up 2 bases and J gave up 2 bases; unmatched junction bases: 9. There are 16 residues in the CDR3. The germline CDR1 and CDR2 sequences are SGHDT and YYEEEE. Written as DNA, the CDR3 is TGTGCCAGCAGCTTTCCAGGACAGGGTGGACCCTACGAGCAGTACTTC. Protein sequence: CASSFPGQGGPYEQYF. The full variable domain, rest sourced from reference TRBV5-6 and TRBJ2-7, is DAGVTQSPTHLIKTRGQQVTLRCSPKSGHDTVSWYQQALGQGPQFIFQYYEEEERQRGNFPDRFSGHQFPNYSSELNVNALLLGDSALYLCASSFPGQGGPYEQYFGPGTRLTVT.

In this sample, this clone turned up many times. Here the CDR3 DNA reads TGTGCCAGCAGCAGGGGACTAGCTAGCACAGATACGCAGTATTTT. Encoded protein: CASSRGLASTDTQYF. The chain carries TRBV5-6 and TRBJ2-3, with 9 nucleotides matching TRBD2. The CDR3 totals 15 residues. V dropped 4 bases and J dropped 0; count of bases not matched to a gene: 3. Germline-derived CDR1 and CDR2 are SGHDT and YYEEEE.

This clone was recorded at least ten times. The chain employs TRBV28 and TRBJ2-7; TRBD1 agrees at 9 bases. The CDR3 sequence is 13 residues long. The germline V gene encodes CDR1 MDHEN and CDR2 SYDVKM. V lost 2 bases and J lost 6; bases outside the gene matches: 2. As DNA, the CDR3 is TGTGCCAGCAGTTTAGGGACAGGGCGCGAGCAGTACTTC. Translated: CASSLGTGREQYF.

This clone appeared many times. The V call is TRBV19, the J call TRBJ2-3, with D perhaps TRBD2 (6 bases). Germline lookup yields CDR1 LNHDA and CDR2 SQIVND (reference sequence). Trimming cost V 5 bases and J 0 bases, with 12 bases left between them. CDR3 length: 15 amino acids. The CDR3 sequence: CASSFSGRSTDTQYF. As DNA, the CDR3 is TGTGCCAGTAGTTTTAGCGGCCGTAGCACAGATACGCAGTATTTT.